Each of the 4 T cell receptor beta chains below was sequenced from the same sample in a study of long-term antiretroviral therapy in people with HIV. The assay, immunoSEQ v3.0, was run at survey level. Assay: immunoSEQ multiplex PCR; the TCRdb copy retains only in-frame clones and omits some. The sample records about 28,000 clones, over 75% being singletons. This specimen consisted of unsorted PBMCs, obtained 1.5 years before starting antiretroviral therapy. These receptors all come from a man aged 18-30 years with HIV.

The V gene is TRBV9, the J gene TRBJ2-4; a weak D match, TRBD1 (5 bases). Germline V lookup: CDR1 SGDLS, CDR2 YYNGEE. Deletions cut 4 bases from V and 1 base from J, with 18 bases between. The CDR3 consists of 17 residues. CDR3 region: CASSLGHVDLAKNIQYF. The CDR3 nucleotides read TGTGCCAGCAGCTTAGGACACGTAGACTTGGCCAAAAACATTCAGTACTTC.

The chain employs TRBV18 and TRBJ2-3, with 7 bases identical to TRBD1. This CDR3 is built from 13 residues. Germline V CDR1 and CDR2: KGHSH, LQKENI. J was trimmed by 1 base and V by 8 bases; bases with no gene match: 3. DNA for the CDR3: TGTGCCAGCCTCGGACAGGGCACAGATACGCAGTATTTT. The encoded protein is CASLGQGTDTQYF.

This chain joins TRBV15 and TRBJ2-7, with D tentatively TRBD1 (6 bases). With 1 base removed from V and 12 bases from J, the gap between germline ends came to 13 bases. Germline loops: CDR1 LNHNV, CDR2 YYDKDF (reference sequence). The CDR3 has 12 residues. DNA of the CDR3: TGTGCCACCAGCAGAGGGTCAGGGGATGGGTACTTC. It specifies CATSRGSGDGYF.

The chain has TRBV4-1 and TRBJ1-4; D perhaps matches TRBD1 (5 bases). CDR3 length: 13 amino acids. V dropped 6 bases and J dropped 4 bases, with 9 bases sitting between them. CDR1 is MGHRA and CDR2 is YSYEKL in the germline V gene. The DNA for the CDR3 is TGCGCCAGCAGGTTGGGGGGTAATGAAAAACTGTTTTTT. It translates to CASRLGGNEKLFF.